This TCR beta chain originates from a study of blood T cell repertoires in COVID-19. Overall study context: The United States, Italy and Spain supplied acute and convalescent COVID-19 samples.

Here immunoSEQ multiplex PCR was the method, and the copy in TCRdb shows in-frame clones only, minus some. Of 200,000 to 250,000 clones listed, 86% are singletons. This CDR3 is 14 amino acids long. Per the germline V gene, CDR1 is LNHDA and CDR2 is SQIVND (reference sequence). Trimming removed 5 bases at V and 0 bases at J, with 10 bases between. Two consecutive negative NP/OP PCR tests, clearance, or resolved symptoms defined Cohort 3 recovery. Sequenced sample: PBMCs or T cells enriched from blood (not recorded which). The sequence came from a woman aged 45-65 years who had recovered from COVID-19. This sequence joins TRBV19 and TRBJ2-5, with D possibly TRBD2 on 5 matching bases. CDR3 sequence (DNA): TGTGCCAGTAGTGTCACGGGGTACCAAGAGACCCAGTACTTC. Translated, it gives CASSVTGYQETQYF. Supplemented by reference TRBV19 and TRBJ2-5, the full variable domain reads DGGITQSPKYLFRKEGQNVTLSCEQNLNHDAMYWYRQDPGQGLRLIYYSQIVNDFQKGDIAEGYSVSREKKESFPLTVTSAQKNPTAFYLCASSVTGYQETQYFGPGTRLLVL.